This T cell receptor beta chain came from a study of T cells in narcolepsy. Only in-frame clones appear in the TCRdb table, and some are missing; sequencing was by immunoSEQ multiplex PCR. The repertoire holds about 31,000 clones, with around 80% as singletons. V was cut by 6 bases and J by 4 bases, with 21 bases left in between. From germline, CDR1 is SEHNR and CDR2 FQNEAQ (reference sequence). The CDR3 contains 17 residues. Study conclusions and caveats: Reportedly, autoreactive clonotypes were serially detected in patients' blood but not controls'.

Note on this clone: The antigen remains undetermined.

The receptor was derived from a human donor with narcolepsy. The sequenced sample was CD45RA- memory CD4+ T cells from PBMCs. The rearrangement uses TRBV7-9 and TRBJ2-2; D tentatively reads TRBD1 or TRBD2 (5 bases each). The CDR3 protein is CASSSSPGTTITGELFF. The CDR3 nucleotides read TGTGCCAGCAGTTCCAGTCCCGGGACCACCATCACCGGGGAGCTGTTTTTT.